This T cell receptor (beta chain) originates from a study of CD8 T cells in ankylosing spondylitis. Study results and caveats: The authors found the disease-linked clones to be CD8+ and relatively rare in peripheral blood. Clones tied to disease were said to be significantly enriched in matched ankylosing spondylitis synovial fluid.

This clonotype was recorded many times. The antigen remains undetermined. Deletions cut 7 bases from V and 2 bases from J, with 7 bases between. The CDR3 consists of 12 residues. TCRdb called the 5' RACE reads again in MiXCR, with one record for every CDR3 protein. Here the sample spans 40,000 to 55,000 distinct CDR3 sequences, approximately 7.4% being singletons. The material sequenced was blood, either unsorted or a sorted T cell fraction (not recorded which). The V and J genes are TRBV12-3 or TRBV12-4 and TRBJ2-3; D gene unclear. The receptor's source is a female donor with ankylosing spondylitis or in good health (not recorded which). In nucleotides, the CDR3 is TGTGCCAGCAATAATCCCACAGATACGCAGTATTTT. It yields the protein CASNNPTDTQYF.